Each of the 11 T cell receptor beta chains below was sequenced from the same sample in a study of neoadjuvant anti-PD-1 for oral cavity cancer (dated by TCRdb to the early 2020s). Library method: the immunoSEQ multiplex PCR assay. Imported from immuneACCESS, the table was reduced by TCRdb to in-frame sequences with V and J called. These copies leave out some clones; in studies compared against another copy, an unresolved V gene accounts for under half, and the cause of the remainder is not known. For this sample the table gives some 15,000 clones, of which 40% were detected only once. Jointly, the top ten make up 30% to 45% of the sample. The time point label on this specimen signifies: after neoadjuvant nivolumab, at surgical resection. Here the sequenced sample was tumor tissue, taken after nivolumab (anti-PD-1) treatment. These receptors came from a person aged 40 to 85 with oral cavity squamous cell carcinoma.

This clone was seen only a few times. The chain recombines TRBV6-1 with TRBJ2-3; 15 bases fit TRBD2. Trimming cost V 4 bases and J 4 bases; bases outside gene matches: 0. The CDR3 sequence is 15 residues long. Germline CDR1 reads MNHNS; CDR2 reads SASEGT. The CDR3 sequence: CASSGTSGGADTQYF. DNA for the CDR3: TGTGCCAGCAGTGGGACTAGCGGGGGGGCAGATACGCAGTATTTT.

This chain links TRBV6-6 with TRBJ2-7; D gene uncertain. Germline V lookup: CDR1 MNHNY, CDR2 SVGAGI (reference sequence). The ends were cut back, 6 bases at V and 1 base at J, with 16 bases in the middle. The CDR3 consists of 15 residues. CDR3 loop: CASSRNPGPSYEQYF. The DNA of the CDR3 is TGTGCCAGCAGCCGGAACCCTGGGCCATCCTACGAGCAGTACTTC.

This clone showed up just a few times. The rearrangement uses TRBV7-8 and TRBJ2-7; 8 bases map to TRBD2. This CDR3 has 15 amino acids. Germline loops: CDR1 SGHVS, CDR2 FQNEAQ. Germline trimming cut 7 bases from V and 0 bases from J; bases unmatched to any gene: 8. Written as DNA, the CDR3 is TGTGCCAGCAATACCGGGGGGGGGCTCTCCTACGAGCAGTACTTC. Its translation: CASNTGGGLSYEQYF. The entire variable domain, with the rest obtained from reference TRBV7-8 and TRBJ2-7, is as follows: GAGVSQSPRYKVAKRGQDVALRCDPISGHVSLFWYQQALGQGPEFLTYFQNEAQLDKSGLPSDRFFAERPEGSVSTLKIQRTQQEDSAVYLCASNTGGGLSYEQYFGPGTRLTVT.

The genes are TRBV6-5 and TRBJ1-1, with 9 bases fitting TRBD1. From germline, CDR1 is MNHEY and CDR2 SVGAGI. The V and J ends lost 5 bases and 0 bases, in that order; junction bases with no gene match: 4. The CDR3 has 15 residues. The CDR3 sequence: CASSGRTGVNTEAFF. The CDR3 nucleotides read TGTGCCAGCAGTGGACGGACAGGGGTGAACACTGAAGCTTTCTTT.

V gene TRBV5-8 combines with J gene TRBJ2-7; TRBD2 is a possible D gene (6 bases). The germline gives CDR1 SGHTS, CDR2 YDEGEE. The CDR3 contains 15 residues. Trimming removed 0 bases at V and 4 bases at J, with 14 bases between. CDR3 region: CASSLGAGDSYEQYF. The CDR3 DNA reads TGTGCCAGCAGCTTGGGGGCTGGGGACTCTTACGAGCAGTACTTC.

This clone was detected a few times. The gene calls are TRBV27 and TRBJ2-1; D not certain. The CDR3 has 14 amino acids. V was shortened by 2 bases and J by 4 bases, with 9 bases between the two germline ends. CDR1 and CDR2 (germline): MNHEY, SMNVEV (reference sequence). The CDR3 nucleotides read TGTGCCAGCAGTTTAGGGTACGGATACAATGAGCAGTTCTTC. It codes for CASSLGYGYNEQFF.

The chain joins TRBV28 to TRBJ1-3; D call uncertain. CDR1 and CDR2 (germline): MDHEN, SYDVKM. The V gene lost 6 bases and the J gene lost 0 bases, with 9 bases spanning the gap. The CDR3 runs to 14 residues. The DNA of the CDR3 is TGTGCCAGCAGCCTGGTTTCCTCTGGAAACACCATATATTTT. Translating gives CASSLVSSGNTIYF.

The V gene is TRBV5-8, the J gene TRBJ2-1; no clear D gene. Germline V gene lookup returns CDR1 SGHTS and CDR2 YDEGEE. V was shortened by 2 bases and J by 4 bases, with 7 bases between the two germline ends. This CDR3 is 13 amino acids long. For the CDR3, the DNA is TGTGCCAGCAGCTTTACACTATACAATGAGCAGTTCTTC. Amino acids: CASSFTLYNEQFF.

The chain uses TRBV6-1 and TRBJ1-5; 7 bases fit TRBD1. The CDR3 contains 15 residues. V was clipped by 5 bases and J by 0 bases; unmatched bases: 4. Germline CDR1 MNHNS, CDR2 SASEGT. This CDR3 is CASSHGDSSNQPQHF. Written as DNA, the CDR3 is TGTGCCAGCAGTCACGGGGACAGTAGCAATCAGCCCCAGCATTTT.

Written as DNA, the CDR3 is TGTGCCAGCAGCGTAGTTGGGGTTAGCGCAGATACGCAGTATTTT. Encoded protein: CASSVVGVSADTQYF. The rearrangement links TRBV9 to TRBJ2-3; D may be TRBD2 (5 bases). CDR1 is SGDLS, CDR2 YYNGEE, per germline. This CDR3 region has 15 residues. Trimming shortened V by 0 bases and J by 4 bases, and 12 bases separated the two germline ends.

The J gene is TRBJ2-5, the V gene TRBV7-3; D tentatively reads TRBD1 or TRBD2 (6 bases each). CDR3 size: 14 residues. Germline V gene sequence: CDR1 SGHTA, CDR2 FQGTGA. The V and J ends lost 6 bases and 4 bases respectively, with 15 bases between them. The CDR3, as DNA: TGTGCCAGCAGTCAGATTGGGGGGCGAGAGACCCAGTACTTC. It specifies CASSQIGGRETQYF.